This TCR beta chain appears in the sequencing data of a study of response to subunit inactivated influenza vaccine. TCRdb reprocessed the RT-PCR reads with MiXCR, giving one entry per CDR3 protein. The sample has about 540,000 distinct CDR3 sequences, 20% to 25% seen once. This same sample was also part of a study on T cells expressing NK-cell markers. That paper adds: UMI-tagged 5'RACE template switching yielded the TCR beta cDNA.

This TCR derives from a man aged 45 to 65 who received an inactivated influenza vaccine. The material sequenced was CD4+ T cells sorted from PBMCs, taken 11 to 12 days after vaccination.

For the CDR3, the DNA is TGTGCCAGCAGCCCGCAATACAGGGGGCGGACTGAAGCTTTCTTT. This codes for CASSPQYRGRTEAFF. The chain joins TRBV7-9 to TRBJ1-1; 9 bases map to TRBD1. CDR1 and CDR2 (germline): SEHNR, FQNEAQ (reference sequence). The CDR3 spans 15 residues. The J segment lost 5 bases and the V segment lost 5 bases, leaving 9 bases of the junction unmatched.